The clone carrying this T cell receptor (beta chain) was seen only a few times. These data are taken from a study of human T cells and chemical hapten exposure. In the original analysis: Sample TCR totals centred on a median of roughly 96,000, ranging about 20,000 to 750,000. TCRdb re-derived calls from the RACE reads in MiXCR, one entry per CDR3 protein. TCRdb, not the original authors, processed these V and J calls. The sample holds under 450,000 distinct CDR3 sequences, more than 5% seen once. Time point reported: patch test 2, 6 weeks after DPC sensitization. The treatment was: therapeutic diphenylcyclopropenone sensitization with weekly scalp DPC. The CDR3 consists of 13 residues. From germline, CDR1 is SGHVS and CDR2 FQNEAQ. V was trimmed by 5 bases and J by 1 base, leaving 5 bases between them.

The sequence derives from a woman aged 18-30 years with alopecia areata. Some clones in this sample may be carry-over from other donors' samples. The sequenced sample was whole blood, obtained in connection with sensitization to the hapten diphenylcyclopropenone (DPC). The J gene is TRBJ2-2, the V gene TRBV7-8; D remains unclear. In DNA, the CDR3 is TGTGCCAGCAGCCATCAGAACACCGGGGAGCTGTTTTTT. Translating it yields CASSHQNTGELFF.